One and the same sample provided the 21 T cell receptor beta chains below, sequenced in a study of cytomegalovirus exposure and HLA in healthy donors. Libraries were prepared by immunoSEQ multiplex PCR; TCRdb keeps only in-frame clonotypes and omits some of them. The sample holds fewer than 400,000 clones, approximately 85% seen once. The sequencing sample was made of PBMCs. The receptor source for this set is a man aged 25-40 years in good health and CMV-seronegative.

The chain recombines TRBV18 with TRBJ2-7, with a tentative D call TRBD2 (5 bases). This CDR3 region has 13 residues. The germline V gene encodes CDR1 KGHSH and CDR2 LQKENI. Deletions cut 3 bases from V and 3 bases from J, with 9 bases between. The CDR3 region has the DNA TGTGCCAGCTCACCCCGGGAAAACTACGAGCAGTACTTC. Translated: CASSPRENYEQYF.

This clone was detected only a few times. The genes are TRBV7-9 and TRBJ2-7; possibly TRBD2 for D (5 bases). There are 13 residues in the CDR3. Trimming shortened V by 6 bases and J by 0 bases, and 9 bases separated the two germline ends. The V gene's germline CDR1 is SEHNR and CDR2 FQNEAQ (reference sequence). The CDR3 DNA follows: TGTGCCAGCAGTAAGGGAGTCTCCTACGAGCAGTACTTC. Encoded protein: CASSKGVSYEQYF.

This chain links TRBV27 with TRBJ1-5; TRBD1 might be the D (5 bases). The CDR3 totals 15 residues. Germline V gene data show CDR1 as MNHEY and CDR2 as SMNVEV (reference sequence). Trimming shortened V by 2 bases and J by 3 bases, and 11 bases separated the two germline ends. Here the CDR3 DNA reads TGTGCCAGCAGTTTAGCAGGGTTGGTCAATCAGCCCCAGCATTTT. Its protein is CASSLAGLVNQPQHF.

V is TRBV15 and J is TRBJ2-3; TRBD2 might be the D (6 bases). Germline CDR1 LNHNV, CDR2 YYDKDF (reference sequence). V lost 2 bases and J lost 0, with 12 bases in between. There are 16 residues in the CDR3. CDR3 in amino acids: CATSRIQRASTDTQYF. DNA for the CDR3: TGTGCCACCAGCAGAATCCAGCGGGCTAGCACAGATACGCAGTATTTT. The complete variable domain, with remaining parts taken from reference TRBV15 and TRBJ2-3, reads DAMVIQNPRYQVTQFGKPVTLSCSQTLNHNVMYWYQQKSSQAPKLLFHYYDKDFNNEADTPDNFQSRRPNTSFCFLDIRSPGLGDTAMYLCATSRIQRASTDTQYFGPGTRLTVL.

The chain's CDR3 is CATTVGYGYTF. The CDR3 nucleotides are TGTGCCACGACAGTGGGCTATGGCTACACCTTC. The J gene is TRBJ1-2, the V gene TRBV28; D possibly corresponds to TRBD1 (5 bases). Germline CDR1 reads MDHEN; CDR2 reads SYDVKM. Trimming removed 10 bases from V and 4 bases from J, with 10 bases in between. The CDR3 length is 11 residues.

This clone was detected only a few times. The chain joins TRBV6-1 to TRBJ1-5; no firm D call. The CDR3 runs 16 residues. Germline V gene lookup returns CDR1 MNHNS and CDR2 SASEGT. The ends were cut back, 0 bases at V and 5 bases at J, with 14 bases in the middle. CDR3 nucleotide sequence: TGTGCCAGCAGTGAAGCCAGTAGCCCTGTCTATCAGCCCCAGCATTTT. Protein product: CASSEASSPVYQPQHF.

The chain couples TRBV1 to TRBJ1-1; the table calls TRBD1, which could not be checked here. TRBV1 is a pseudogene locus. This CDR3 is 15 amino acids long. The CDR3 DNA reads TGCACCAGCAGCCAGGGGACAGGGTGTCACACTGAAGCTTTCTTT. Translating it yields CTSSQGTGCHTEAFF.

The chain recombines TRBV19 with TRBJ1-1, with 10 bases identical to TRBD1. CDR3 size: 17 residues. Per germline, CDR1 LNHDA and CDR2 SQIVND (reference sequence). J gave up 4 bases and V 4 bases, and 12 bases lay outside the gene matches. The CDR3 coding sequence is TGTGCCAGTAGTAAGGGACAGGGGCTGAAGTTGGGCACTGAAGCTTTCTTT. Residues: CASSKGQGLKLGTEAFF.

The rearrangement joins TRBV5-1 to TRBJ2-7; 8 bases align to TRBD1. Germline CDR1 SGHRS, CDR2 YFSETQ. The CDR3 is 14 amino acids. V shed 4 bases and J 0 bases; nucleotides not matched to a gene: 3. CDR3 sequence: CASSVDRGSYEQYF. In DNA form, the CDR3 reads TGCGCCAGCAGCGTTGACAGGGGCTCCTACGAGCAGTACTTC.

The DNA for the CDR3 is TGTGCCAGCATGGAGGGGGGGGCCTACGAGCAGTACTTC. Translation gives CASMEGGAYEQYF. The chain employs TRBV6-5 and TRBJ2-7, with TRBD2 as a possible D gene (7 bases). The CDR3 extends over 13 amino acids. Germline CDR1 reads MNHEY; CDR2 reads SVGAGI. The V and J ends lost 7 bases and 2 bases respectively, with 12 bases between them.

The rearrangement joins TRBV11-2 to TRBJ1-2; unclear D gene. V was pared by 6 bases and J by 7 bases, with 15 bases between. Germline CDR1 SGHAT, CDR2 FQNNGV. The CDR3 extends over 13 amino acids. CDR3 nucleotides: TGTGCCAGCAGTGTTCCCGGTCGGGGTGGCTACACCTTC. Its translation is CASSVPGRGGYTF.

V is TRBV2 and J is TRBJ1-5; 7 bases align to TRBD1. V dropped 6 bases and J dropped 3; count of bases not matched to a gene: 8. CDR1 SNHLY and CDR2 FYNNEI come from the germline V gene. The CDR3 totals 15 residues. The CDR3 DNA follows: TGTGCCAGCAGGGCCGACAGGGCCAACAATCAGCCCCAGCATTTT. This sequence encodes CASRADRANNQPQHF.

The J gene is TRBJ1-2, the V gene TRBV7-2; D not certain. V lost 2 bases to trimming and J lost 4 bases, with 17 bases between them. The CDR3 is 16 residues long. CDR1 SGHTA and CDR2 FQGNSA come from the germline V gene. The DNA of the CDR3 is TGTGCCAGCAGCTTAAATGCGGGAAAGCTATCCTATGGCTACACCTTC. It yields the protein CASSLNAGKLSYGYTF.

This sequence joins TRBV6-6 and TRBJ1-4; TRBD1 matches at 7 bases. The CDR3 contains 14 residues. Germline V gene sequence: CDR1 MNHNY, CDR2 SVGAGI (reference sequence). V trimming: 5 bases; J trimming: 5 bases; junction bases outside the gene matches: 5. The CDR3 DNA follows: TGTGCCAGCAGTGTGGACAGGTTAAATGAAAAACTGTTTTTT. Its protein product is CASSVDRLNEKLFF.

The CDR3 bases are TGTGCCAGCAGTGAACGGTTAATTCTCACTTCCTACACCTTC. This codes for CASSERLILTSYTF. V gene TRBV6-1 combines with J gene TRBJ1-2, with unresolved D. The germline V gene encodes CDR1 MNHNS and CDR2 SASEGT. The length of the CDR3 is 14 residues. V was cut by 2 bases and J by 10 bases, with 17 bases left in between.

This chain connects TRBV7-6 to TRBJ2-3; 11 positions match TRBD2. The junction had 6 bases not matched to a gene; V was cut back by 5 bases and J by 2 bases. The CDR3 sequence is 16 residues long. CDR1 and CDR2 from the germline V gene are SGHVS and FNYEAQ. CDR3 protein: CASSTRLAGSTDTQYF. The CDR3 DNA reads TGTGCCAGCAGCACACGACTAGCGGGGTCCACAGATACGCAGTATTTT.

A few counts support this clone. The chain carries TRBV14 and TRBJ2-2; the D is unclear. Trimming pared 2 bases from V and 0 bases from J, leaving 10 bases between. Germline V gene data show CDR1 as SGHDN and CDR2 as FVKESK. The CDR3 spans 16 residues. The CDR3 coding sequence is TGTGCCAGCAGCCAAATGAGATTCGCGAACACCGGGGAGCTGTTTTTT. Residues: CASSQMRFANTGELFF. Filled out from reference TRBV14 and TRBJ2-2, the complete variable domain reads EAGVTQFPSHSVIEKGQTVTLRCDPISGHDNLYWYRRVMGKEIKFLLHFVKESKQDESGMPNNRFLAERTGGTYSTLKVQPAELEDSGVYFCASSQMRFANTGELFFGEGSRLTVL.

A word on this clone: The identical CDR3 is also encoded by other nucleotide sequences in the sample. The rearrangement uses TRBV6-5 and TRBJ2-3; D gene unclear. CDR1 is MNHEY and CDR2 is SVGAGI in the germline V gene. V was pared by 6 bases and J by 6 bases, with 7 bases between. This CDR3 has 11 residues. CDR3 sequence: CASSYLDTQYF. CDR3 bases: TGTGCCAGCAGCTACCTCGATACGCAGTATTTT.

There are a few counts of this clone. The V call is TRBV5-1, the J call TRBJ1-2; 9 nucleotides match TRBD1. The CDR3 is made up of 14 amino acids. Looked up from germline, CDR1 is SGHRS and CDR2 is YFSETQ. Trimming took 4 bases from V and 7 from J; bases not matched to a gene: 8. The chain's CDR3 is CASSMTGGGVGYTF. CDR3 nucleotides: TGCGCCAGCAGCATGACAGGGGGTGGAGTTGGCTACACCTTC.

This chain links TRBV11-3 with TRBJ2-2; TRBD1 matches 8 bases. The CDR3 is made up of 20 amino acids. With 0 bases clipped from V and 6 bases from J, the junction kept 18 bases outside the gene matches. The V gene's germline CDR1 is SGHNT and CDR2 YENEEA. CDR3 DNA sequence: TGTGCCAGCAGCTTAGATGGAGAATTAGGACAGGGCTTGGAGGCCGGGGAGCTGTTTTTT. Protein sequence: CASSLDGELGQGLEAGELFF.

J is TRBJ1-3 and V is TRBV9, with no clear D. Germline V gives CDR1 SGDLS, CDR2 YYNGEE. Deletions cut 0 bases from V and 4 bases from J, with 14 bases between. The CDR3 covers 16 residues. CDR3 DNA: TGTGCCAGCAGCGTAGCTGCAGGTTTGGAAGGAAACACCATATATTTT. It specifies CASSVAAGLEGNTIYF.